Listed below are T cell receptor beta chains from one sample, sequenced in a study of T cells after yellow fever vaccination. TCRdb re-analysed the 5' RACE reads in MiXCR, keeping a single row per CDR3 protein. This repertoire shows about 350,000 distinct CDR3 sequences, roughly 7.5% found once; its top ten account for approximately 15%. The sequencing here drew on PBMCs, taken approximately 40 days after the first yellow fever vaccination. These receptors originate from a man aged 18-30 years who received the YFV17D yellow fever vaccine. Both conserved end residues are part of each CDR3. Each record gives: D gene, J gene, clone size, V gene, CDR3 DNA, CDR3 protein. D genes are given only for firm matches. Size tells how often a clone was seen (once, few, many) or the class of an expanded clone, and some rows leave it out.

TRBD1 | TRBJ2-1 | . | TRBV7-9 | TGTGCCAGCAGCATAATACCGGGACAGAGCTCCTACAATGAGCAGTTCTTC | CASSIIPGQSSYNEQFF
. | TRBJ2-5 | few | TRBV10-3 | TGTGCCATCAGTGAGGCGGGACTGGAGTCCCAAGAGACCCAGTACTTC | CAISEAGLESQETQYF
TRBD2 | TRBJ2-2 | . | TRBV19 | TGTGCCAGTAGTATGCTAGCGGGGGGCCCGGAGCTGTTTTTT | CASSMLAGGPELFF
. | TRBJ1-1 | few | TRBV10-3 | TGTGCCATCAGTTTTTCAAGTGGGGCTACTGAAGCTTTCTTT | CAISFSSGATEAFF
. | TRBJ1-1 | few | TRBV7-9 | TGTGCCAGCAGCAGGACGGAATCCGGTCCTACCTTAGCTTTCTTT | CASSRTESGPTLAFF
. | TRBJ2-2 | few | TRBV7-9 | TGTGCCAGCAGCTTATGGTCCACCGGGGAGCTGTTTTTT | CASSLWSTGELFF
. | TRBJ1-1 | many | TRBV5-1 | TGCGCCAGCAGCTTGATAACAGAGAACACTGAAGCTTTCTTT | CASSLITENTEAFF
. | TRBJ2-5 | . | TRBV28 | TGTGCCAGCAGTCCACCAGGGGGGGGGGAGACCCAGTACTTC | CASSPPGGGETQYF
. | TRBJ2-7 | . | TRBV24-1 | TGTGCCACCAGTGACAGTGACGGGTCCTACGAGCAGTACTTC | CATSDSDGSYEQYF
. | TRBJ2-2 | few | TRBV10-3 | TGTGCCATCAGTGTTCTCCGGGGTGCAGGGGCGAACACCGGGGAGCTGTTTTTT | CAISVLRGAGANTGELFF
. | TRBJ2-1 | many | TRBV20-1 | TGCAGTGCTAGACCCTCCTACAATGAGCAGTTCTTC | CSARPSYNEQFF
. | TRBJ1-2 | . | TRBV20-1 | TGCAGTGCTAGAGAGGCCCCGGTTAGCTATGGCTACACCTTC | CSAREAPVSYGYTF
. | TRBJ2-2 | . | TRBV19 | TGTGCCAGCATGGGGCGAAGAACCGGGGAGCTGTTTTTT | CASMGRRTGELFF
TRBD1 | TRBJ1-1 | . | TRBV25-1 | TGTGCCAGCAGTGAATATGGAGGACAGGCGCGTGAAGCTTTCTTT | CASSEYGGQAREAFF
. | TRBJ2-3 | few | TRBV4-2 | TGTGCCAGCAGCCCCCAAAACAGTGATACGCAGTATTTT | CASSPQNSDTQYF
TRBD2 | TRBJ2-2 | . | TRBV7-2 | TGTGCCAGCAGCTTCATTGGGAGGGCCACCGGGGAGCTGTTTTTT | CASSFIGRATGELFF
. | TRBJ1-1 | . | TRBV6-1 | TGTGCCACCCTCCAGGGGACCGCCGGGGGAGCTGAAGCTTTCTTT | CATLQGTAGGAEAFF
. | TRBJ1-3 | . | TRBV4-1 | TGCGCCAGCAGCCAAGAGGGCGCTTCTGGAAACACCATATATTTT | CASSQEGASGNTIYF
TRBD2 | TRBJ2-1 | many | TRBV7-3 | TGTGCCAGCAGCCGCGGGACTAGCGGGGGGGGTGAGCAGTTCTTC | CASSRGTSGGGEQFF
. | TRBJ1-1 | few | TRBV20-1 | TGCAGTGCTAGATTAGTGAACACTGAAGCTTTCTTT | CSARLVNTEAFF
. | TRBJ1-5 | few | TRBV7-2 | TGTGCCAGCAGCTTAGTGTTGGAGGGTCAGCCCCAGCATTTT | CASSLVLEGQPQHF
. | TRBJ1-2 | few | TRBV12-3/TRBV12-4 | TGTGCCAGCAGAAGGACGGTTCTGGGCGTTTATGGCTACACCTTC | CASRRTVLGVYGYTF
. | TRBJ2-1 | . | TRBV6-5 | TGTGCCAGCAGTTACTCCAGTCCGTGGAGCTCCTACAATGAGCAGTTCTTC | CASSYSSPWSSYNEQFF
. | TRBJ1-1 | . | TRBV5-1 | TGCGCCAGCAGCTTGGCGACAGCACCCGACGTGGCTTTCTTT | CASSLATAPDVAFF
. | TRBJ1-6 | . | TRBV3-1 | TGTGCCAGCAGCAGGGGGTCGAATTCACCCCTCCACTTT | CASSRGSNSPLHF
TRBD1 | TRBJ1-2 | few | TRBV27 | TGTGCCAGCAGTCCGTCCCGACAGGGTTACTATGGCTACACCTTC | CASSPSRQGYYGYTF
. | TRBJ1-1 | few | TRBV24-1 | TGTGCCACCTCCAGGGGCAGCGGGACTGAAGCTTTCTTT | CATSRGSGTEAFF
. | TRBJ1-1 | many | TRBV19 | TGTGCCAGTAGTATCGGCAGGAACACTGAAGCTTTCTTT | CASSIGRNTEAFF
TRBD1 | TRBJ2-7 | . | TRBV5-1 | TGCGCCAGCAGCTCCAACAGGGGTAACGAGCAGTACTTC | CASSSNRGNEQYF
. | TRBJ1-6 | few | TRBV6-6 | TGTGCCACCGGGGCTTTAGGGGGTTCACCCCTCCACTTT | CATGALGGSPLHF
. | TRBJ2-4 | few | TRBV7-3 | TGTGCCAGCAGCTTAGGGGCAGGACTAGCCAAAAACATTCAGTACTTC | CASSLGAGLAKNIQYF
. | TRBJ2-2 | many | TRBV11-1 | TGTGCCAGCAGCACCACCGGGGAGCTGTTTTTT | CASSTTGELFF
. | TRBJ2-3 | few | TRBV5-6 | TGTGCCAGCAGCTCAGGGCGGCGCACAGATACGCAGTATTTT | CASSSGRRTDTQYF
TRBD2 | TRBJ2-5 | . | TRBV12-5 | TGTGCTAGTGGTTCTAGCGGGCAAGAGACCCAGTACTTC | CASGSSGQETQYF
. | TRBJ2-5 | many | TRBV5-1 | TGCGCCAGCAGCTTGGAAGGGTCCTGGTCTATAGAGACCCAGTACTTC | CASSLEGSWSIETQYF
TRBD2 | TRBJ2-7 | . | TRBV7-3 | TGTGCCAGCAGCTTACGGCGCGGGGGCGAGCAGTACTTC | CASSLRRGGEQYF
. | TRBJ2-5 | many | TRBV2 | TGTGCCAGCAGGAAAGATCAAGAGACCCAGTACTTC | CASRKDQETQYF
TRBD1 | TRBJ2-5 | few | TRBV5-4 | TGTGCCAGCAGTCCCGGGACAGGGTTTGGAGAGACCCAGTACTTC | CASSPGTGFGETQYF
TRBD2 | TRBJ2-7 | . | TRBV6-2/TRBV6-3 | TGTGCCAGCAGTTACTCGGGGGGACTATCCTACGAGCAGTACTTC | CASSYSGGLSYEQYF
TRBD2 | TRBJ2-1 | many | TRBV12-3/TRBV12-4 | TGTGCCAGTCAGCTAGCGGGGGGGCGGGATGAGCAGTTCTTC | CASQLAGGRDEQFF
. | TRBJ2-5 | . | TRBV20-1 | TGCAGTACTAGGGTAGCGGCCTACCAAGAGACCCAGTACTTC | CSTRVAAYQETQYF
. | TRBJ1-2 | . | TRBV20-1 | TGCTGTGCTAGCCCCCCGGGGGGCGGCAATTCAAGAGGCTACACCTTC | CCASPPGGGNSRGYTF
TRBD2 | TRBJ2-5 | . | TRBV4-2 | TGTGCCAGCAGCCAAGTTACTAGCGTGACCCAGTACTTC | CASSQVTSVTQYF
. | TRBJ2-1 | . | TRBV12-3/TRBV12-4 | TGTGCCAGCAGTTCGGAGAGCTCCTACAATGAGCAGTTCTTC | CASSSESSYNEQFF
. | TRBJ2-3 | . | TRBV20-1 | TGCAGTGCCGTAGGCCTAGATACGCAGTATTTT | CSAVGLDTQYF
. | TRBJ1-5 | few | TRBV10-3 | TGTGCCATCAGAAGCCCTGATCAGCCCCAGCATTTT | CAIRSPDQPQHF